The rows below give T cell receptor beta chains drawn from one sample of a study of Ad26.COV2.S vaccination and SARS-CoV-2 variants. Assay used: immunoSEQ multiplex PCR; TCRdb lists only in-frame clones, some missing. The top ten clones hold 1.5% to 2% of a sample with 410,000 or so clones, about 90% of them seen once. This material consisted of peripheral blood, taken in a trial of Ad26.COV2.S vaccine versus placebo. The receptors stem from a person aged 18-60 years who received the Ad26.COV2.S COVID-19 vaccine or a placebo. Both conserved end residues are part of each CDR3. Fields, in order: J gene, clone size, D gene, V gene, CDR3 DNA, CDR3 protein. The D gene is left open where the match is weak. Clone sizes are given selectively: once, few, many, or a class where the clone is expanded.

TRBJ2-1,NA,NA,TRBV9,TGTGCCAGCAGTGGGGCGTCGGGCTCCTACAATGAGCAGTTCTTC,CASSGASGSYNEQFF
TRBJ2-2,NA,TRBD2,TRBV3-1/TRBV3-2,TGTGCCAGCAGCCAAGTTAGCGGGGTGGCCGGGGAGCTGTTTTTT,CASSQVSGVAGELFF
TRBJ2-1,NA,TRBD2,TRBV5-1,TGCGCCAGCAGCTGGACTAGCGGGGGACCAAATGAGCAGTTCTTC,CASSWTSGGPNEQFF
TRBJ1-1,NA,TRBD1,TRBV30,TGTGCCTGGACCGTACAGGGGGTCCCAGTGCCTGAAGCTTTCTTT,CAWTVQGVPVPEAFF
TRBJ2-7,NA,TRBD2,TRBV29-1,TGCAGCGTTTACGGCTGGACCGGGACTAGCGGGGAGGCCTTGGACTACGAGCAGTACTTC,CSVYGWTGTSGEALDYEQYF
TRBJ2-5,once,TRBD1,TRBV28,TGTGCCAGCAGTCCGGACAGGGGGCTTGAGGAGACCCAGTACTTC,CASSPDRGLEETQYF
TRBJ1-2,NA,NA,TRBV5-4,TGTGCCAGCAGCTCGGCGCGCCGGGACACTAACTATGGCTACACCTTC,CASSSARRDTNYGYTF
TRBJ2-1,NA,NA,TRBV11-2,TGTGCCAGCAGCCGGACATTATACAATGAGCAGTTCTTC,CASSRTLYNEQFF
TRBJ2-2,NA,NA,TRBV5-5,TGTGCCAGCAGCTTGGTGTCCCCGCAGCTGTTTTTT,CASSLVSPQLFF
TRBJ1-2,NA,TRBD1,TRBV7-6,TGTGCCAGCAGCTTGGGGACAGGGCTCGGGGATGGCTACACCTTC,CASSLGTGLGDGYTF
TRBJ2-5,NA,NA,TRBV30,TGTGCCTTTGCGCGGTATGGGGAGACCCAGTACTTC,CAFARYGETQYF
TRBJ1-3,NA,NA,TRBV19,TGTGCCAGTCTAGGAGTCTCTGGAAACACCATATATTTT,CASLGVSGNTIYF
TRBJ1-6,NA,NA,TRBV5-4,TGTGCCAGCAGCTTGGACCGGGGTCAGGATAATTCACCCCTCCACTTT,CASSLDRGQDNSPLHF
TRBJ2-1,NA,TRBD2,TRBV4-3,TGCGCCAGCAGCCCAGTCCCGGCGGGACTAGCGGGGGACAATGAGCAGTTCTTC,CASSPVPAGLAGDNEQFF
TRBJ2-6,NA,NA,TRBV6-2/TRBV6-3,TGTGCCAGCAGTTTGTCTGGGGCCAACGTCCTGACTTTC,CASSLSGANVLTF
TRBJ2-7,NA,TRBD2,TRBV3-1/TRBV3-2,TGTGCCAGCAGCCAAGGGCGGGGGTACGAGCAGTACTTC,CASSQGRGYEQYF
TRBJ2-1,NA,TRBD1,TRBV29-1,TGCAGCGCTCAAAGGGGGACAGGGGGCAATGAGCAGTTCTTC,CSAQRGTGGNEQFF
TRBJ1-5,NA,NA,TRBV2,TGTGCCAGCTATCTCAATCCCCTAATAGGGCCGCAGCCCCAGCATTTT,CASYLNPLIGPQPQHF
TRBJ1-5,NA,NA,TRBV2,TGTGCCAGCAGTGGGCAGGCCAAAAATAGCAATCAGCCCCAGCATTTT,CASSGQAKNSNQPQHF
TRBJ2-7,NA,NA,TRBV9,TGTGCCAGCAGCGTAGATGGAGGGGCCTACGAGCAGTACTTC,CASSVDGGAYEQYF
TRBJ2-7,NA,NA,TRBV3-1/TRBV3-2,TGTGCCAGCAGCTCCCATGCGGGACTCCTCTACGAGCAGTACTTC,CASSSHAGLLYEQYF
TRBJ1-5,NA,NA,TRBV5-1,TGCGCCAGCAGCTTCGGAGATAGCAATCAGCCCCAGCATTTT,CASSFGDSNQPQHF
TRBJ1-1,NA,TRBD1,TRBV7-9,TGTGCCAGCAGCTCCTCGGTGGACAGGGGGCGGCTGAACACTGAAGCTTTCTTT,CASSSSVDRGRLNTEAFF
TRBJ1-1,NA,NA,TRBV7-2,TGTGCCAGCAGCTTAGATGGGGGGGGCGGCCTTGAAGCTTTCTTT,CASSLDGGGGLEAFF
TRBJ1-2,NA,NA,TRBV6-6,TGTGCCAGCAGTTACTCGGTGGCATACGGCTACACCTTC,CASSYSVAYGYTF
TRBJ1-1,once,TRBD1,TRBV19,TGTGCCAGTAGTTGGGCAGGGGGCCCCCGGAACACTGAAGCTTTCTTT,CASSWAGGPRNTEAFF
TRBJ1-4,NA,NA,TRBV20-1,TGCAGTGTTCACTCGGGGGAAAAACTGTTTTTT,CSVHSGEKLFF
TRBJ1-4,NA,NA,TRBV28,TGTGCCAGCAGTTTATCGATAGATGAAAAACTGTTTTTT,CASSLSIDEKLFF
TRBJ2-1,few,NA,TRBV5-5,TGTGCCAGCAGCTCCCCCGGGGGTGAGAACAATGAGCAGTTCTTC,CASSSPGGENNEQFF
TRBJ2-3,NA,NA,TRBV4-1,TGCGCCAGCAGCCAAGAGGTGGGGGGGCGAGGGACCACAGATACGCAGTATTTT,CASSQEVGGRGTTDTQYF
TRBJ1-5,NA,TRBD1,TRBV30,TGTGCCTGGAGGCGGGGACAGGGCGGGCAGCCCCAGCATTTT,CAWRRGQGGQPQHF
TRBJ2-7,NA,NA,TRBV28,TGTGCCAGCAGTCTCCTAGCTGGAAGCTACGAGCAGTACTTC,CASSLLAGSYEQYF
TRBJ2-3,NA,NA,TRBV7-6,TGTGCCAGCAGCCCAGGACTACCACGGGCAGATACGCAGTATTTT,CASSPGLPRADTQYF
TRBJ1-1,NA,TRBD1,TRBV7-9,TGTGCCAGCAGCCCGACGACAGGGGGAAGAACTGAAGCTTTCTTT,CASSPTTGGRTEAFF
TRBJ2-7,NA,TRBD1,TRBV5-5,TGTGCCAGCAGCTTGTCGGACAGGGCAGAGGACGAGCAGTACTTC,CASSLSDRAEDEQYF
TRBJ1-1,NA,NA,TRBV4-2,TGTGCCAGCAGCCAAGTAGTGAACACTGAAGCTTTCTTT,CASSQVVNTEAFF
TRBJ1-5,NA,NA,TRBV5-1,TGCGCCAGCAGAACCGGGCCCCAGTCGTCCTACCAGCATTTT,CASRTGPQSSYQHF
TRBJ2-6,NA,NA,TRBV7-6,TGTGCCAGCAGCTCCCGGGCGGGCCTCACCTCTGGGGCCAACGTCCTGACTTTC,CASSSRAGLTSGANVLTF
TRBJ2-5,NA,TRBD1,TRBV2,TGTGCCAGCAGTGGACAGGGTGTGGGACAAGAGACCCAGTACTTC,CASSGQGVGQETQYF
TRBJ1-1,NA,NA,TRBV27,TGTGCCAGCAGTGGGGGCTACATGAACACTGAAGCTTTCTTT,CASSGGYMNTEAFF
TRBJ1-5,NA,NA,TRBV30,TGTGCCTGGAGTGGGCAGGGACATCAGCCCCAGCATTTT,CAWSGQGHQPQHF
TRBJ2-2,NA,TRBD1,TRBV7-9,TGTGCCAGCTACGACCAGGGACAGGGGGCAGTCGGGGAGCTGTTTTTT,CASYDQGQGAVGELFF
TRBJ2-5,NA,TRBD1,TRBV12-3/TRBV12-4,TGTGCCAGCAGTAGACAGGGGGCGAAGACCCAGTACTTC,CASSRQGAKTQYF
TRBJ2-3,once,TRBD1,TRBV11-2,TGTGCCAGCAGCTCGATCAGGGGGCGAGGCACAGATACGCAGTATTTT,CASSSIRGRGTDTQYF
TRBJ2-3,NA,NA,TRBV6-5,TGTGCCAGCAGGACCGTCGACAGCACAGATACGCAGTATTTT,CASRTVDSTDTQYF
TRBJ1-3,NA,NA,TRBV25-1,TGTGCCAGCAGTGAGGTGCAGGGGCCCAGCTCTGGAAACACCATATATTTT,CASSEVQGPSSGNTIYF
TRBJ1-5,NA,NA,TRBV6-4,TGTGCCAGCTTCTTTTCCCGGGTTACTCAATATAGCAATCAGCCCCAGCATTTT,CASFFSRVTQYSNQPQHF
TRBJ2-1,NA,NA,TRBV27,TGTGCCAGCAGTTTATTCGAGTACAATGAGCAGTTCTTC,CASSLFEYNEQFF
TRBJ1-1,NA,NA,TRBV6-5,TGTGCCAGCAGTTACTCGATACTTCGGAACACTGAAGCTTTCTTT,CASSYSILRNTEAFF
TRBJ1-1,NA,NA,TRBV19,TGTGCCAGTAGTAATATCGAAGGTCGGAGTATATTCCGTGCTTTCTTT,CASSNIEGRSIFRAFF
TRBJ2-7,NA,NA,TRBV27,TGTGCCAGCAGTTTAACCCCCTACGAGCAGTACTTC,CASSLTPYEQYF
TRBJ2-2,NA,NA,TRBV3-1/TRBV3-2,TGTGCCAGCAGCCAAAGATGGGGGACGGGCACCGGGGAGCTGTTTTTT,CASSQRWGTGTGELFF
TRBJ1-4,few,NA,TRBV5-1,TGCGCCAGCAGCCCTCTGCCTGACAGTGCAACTAATGAAAAACTGTTTTTT,CASSPLPDSATNEKLFF
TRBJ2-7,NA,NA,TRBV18,TGTGCCAGCTCACTCGCGGGTACAGCCTACGAGCAGTACTTC,CASSLAGTAYEQYF
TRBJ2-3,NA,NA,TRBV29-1,TGCAGCGCACACGACGGAGCCGGAGATACGCAGTATTTT,CSAHDGAGDTQYF
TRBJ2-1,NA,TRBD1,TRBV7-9,TGTGCCAGCAGCTTCCTGACAGGGTTGAACAATGAGCAGTTCTTC,CASSFLTGLNNEQFF
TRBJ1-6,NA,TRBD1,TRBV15,TGTGCCACCAGCAGAGTGCTGGACAGGGCCAACTATAATTCACCCCTCCACTTT,CATSRVLDRANYNSPLHF
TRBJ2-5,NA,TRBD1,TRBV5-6,TGTGCCAGCAGCTTGGGACAGGGGGCCCACCAAGAGACCCAGTACTTC,CASSLGQGAHQETQYF
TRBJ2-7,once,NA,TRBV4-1,TGCGCCAGCAGCCAAGGAATAACCACAAACTCCTACGAGCAGTACTTC,CASSQGITTNSYEQYF
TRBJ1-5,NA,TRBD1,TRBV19,TGTGCCAGTAGTACAGGGACAGCGCCGGCCTATCAGCCCCAGCATTTT,CASSTGTAPAYQPQHF